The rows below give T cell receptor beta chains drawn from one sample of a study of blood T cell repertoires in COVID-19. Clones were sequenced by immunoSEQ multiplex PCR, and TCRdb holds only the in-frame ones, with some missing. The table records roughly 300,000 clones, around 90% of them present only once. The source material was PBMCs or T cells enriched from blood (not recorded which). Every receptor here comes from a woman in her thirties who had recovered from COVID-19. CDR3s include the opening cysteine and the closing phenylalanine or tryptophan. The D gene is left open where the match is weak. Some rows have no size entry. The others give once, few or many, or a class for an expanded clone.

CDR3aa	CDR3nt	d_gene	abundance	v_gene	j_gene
CSVEAARGFYGYTF	TGCAGCGTTGAAGCGGCAAGGGGATTTTATGGCTACACCTTC	NA	NA	TRBV29-1	TRBJ1-2
CASTDGLAEETQYF	TGTGCCAGCACCGACGGACTAGCGGAAGAGACCCAGTACTTC	TRBD2	NA	TRBV6-5	TRBJ2-5
CASSLAGGPTGELFF	TGTGCCAGCAGCTTGGCGGGGGGGCCCACCGGGGAGCTGTTTTTT	TRBD2	NA	TRBV11-3	TRBJ2-2
CASSMTGGSSGNTIYF	TGTGCCAGTAGTATGACCGGGGGAAGCTCTGGAAACACCATATATTTT	NA	NA	TRBV19	TRBJ1-3
CASRRDRENYGYTF	TGTGCCAGTAGGCGAGACAGGGAGAACTATGGCTACACCTTC	TRBD1	once	TRBV19	TRBJ1-2
CASPTRGREGDTEAFF	TGTGCCAGTCCGACCCGCGGGCGGGAGGGGGACACTGAAGCTTTCTTT	NA	NA	TRBV28	TRBJ1-1
CASSHGDTQYF	TGTGCCAGCAGCCACGGGGATACGCAGTATTTT	NA	NA	TRBV7-9	TRBJ2-3
CASSILTGGYGYTF	TGTGCCAGTAGTATCCTGACGGGGGGCTATGGCTACACCTTC	NA	few	TRBV19	TRBJ1-2
CASRTSAGTDTQYF	TGTGCCAGTAGAACGTCAGCGGGCACAGATACGCAGTATTTT	NA	NA	TRBV19	TRBJ2-3
CASIGTGGNTEAFF	TGTGCCAGCATCGGGACAGGCGGAAACACTGAAGCTTTCTTT	TRBD1	NA	TRBV5-4	TRBJ1-1
CASSSSGTGAEAFF	TGTGCCAGTAGTTCCTCCGGGACAGGGGCTGAAGCTTTCTTT	TRBD1	NA	TRBV19	TRBJ1-1
CASSLTSRVEAFF	TGTGCCAGCAGCTTAACCAGCAGGGTAGAGGCTTTCTTT	NA	NA	TRBV7-3	TRBJ1-1
CSVEGLAGGPNEQFF	TGCAGCGTGGAGGGACTAGCGGGGGGGCCGAACGAGCAGTTCTTC	TRBD2	NA	TRBV29-1	TRBJ2-1
CASSLEGVGGYTF	TGTGCCAGCAGCTTGGAAGGGGTCGGGGGCTACACCTTC	NA	once	TRBV5-8	TRBJ1-2
CASSYPAGGHYNEQFF	TGTGCCAGCAGTTACCCAGCGGGGGGTCACTACAATGAGCAGTTCTTC	TRBD2	NA	TRBV6-2/TRBV6-3	TRBJ2-1
CATSRDRAVGNTIYF	TGTGCCACCAGCAGGGACAGGGCCGTTGGCAACACCATATATTTT	TRBD1	NA	TRBV15	TRBJ1-3
CASSEDRGTLFF	TGCGCCAGCAGCGAGGACAGGGGAACGTTGTTCTTC	TRBD1	NA	TRBV5-1	TRBJ2-1
CASSIWRGQTPSTDTQYF	TGTGCCAGTAGTATTTGGAGGGGGCAAACCCCAAGCACAGATACGCAGTATTTT	NA	NA	TRBV19	TRBJ2-3
CASSVGGGGAPYEQYF	TGTGCCAGCAGCGTAGGAGGCGGGGGCGCCCCCTACGAGCAGTACTTC	NA	NA	TRBV9	TRBJ2-7
CASMGGMSTYEQYF	TGTGCCAGCATGGGGGGAATGAGTACCTACGAGCAGTACTTC	NA	NA	TRBV27	TRBJ2-7
CASSYSVPGGPGIEQYF	TGTGCCAGCAGTTACTCGGTCCCAGGGGGCCCCGGCATCGAGCAGTACTTC	TRBD1	once	TRBV6-2/TRBV6-3	TRBJ2-7
CASSQGTTYTGELFF	TGTGCCAGCAGCCAGGGGACTACATACACCGGGGAGCTGTTTTTT	NA	NA	TRBV7-9	TRBJ2-2
CASSLALAGELTDTQYF	TGCGCCAGCAGCTTGGCGCTAGCGGGGGAGCTCACAGATACGCAGTATTTT	TRBD2	NA	TRBV5-1	TRBJ2-3
CATLSSNEQFF	TGTGCCACACTTAGCAGCAATGAGCAGTTCTTC	NA	NA	TRBV5-4	TRBJ2-1
CAITGGSGELFF	TGTGCCATCACCGGGGGGTCCGGGGAGCTGTTTTTT	TRBD2	NA	TRBV10-3	TRBJ2-2
CASSLAWTSGTDTQYF	TGTGCCAGCAGCTTAGCTTGGACTAGCGGCACAGATACGCAGTATTTT	TRBD2	once	TRBV7-2	TRBJ2-3
CASSYTGTWIYNEQFF	TGTGCCAGCAGTTACACCGGGACATGGATTTACAATGAGCAGTTCTTC	NA	NA	TRBV6-6	TRBJ2-1
CASSLKPYSGNTIYF	TGTGCCAGCAGCTTAAAGCCGTACTCTGGAAACACCATATATTTT	NA	NA	TRBV5-6	TRBJ1-3
CASSMSQGPTHEQFF	TGTGCCAGTAGTATGTCCCAGGGGCCTACCCATGAGCAGTTCTTC	NA	NA	TRBV19	TRBJ2-1
CAWSGTGFSYEQYF	TGTGCCTGGAGTGGGACAGGGTTTAGCTACGAGCAGTACTTC	TRBD1	NA	TRBV30	TRBJ2-7
CASSNHSNQPQHF	TGTGCCAGCAGCAACCACAGTAATCAGCCCCAGCATTTT	NA	NA	TRBV7-2	TRBJ1-5
CASSATGDLNQPQHF	TGTGCCAGCAGCGCAACAGGGGACCTCAATCAGCCCCAGCATTTT	TRBD1	NA	TRBV7-9	TRBJ1-5
CASSLGGDRGPRVSHEQYF	TGCGCCAGCAGCCTCGGTGGGGACAGGGGGCCCCGGGTCTCCCACGAGCAGTACTTC	TRBD1	once	TRBV5-1	TRBJ2-7
CASSPGGPNYGYTF	TGTGCCAGCAGCCCAGGGGGCCCTAACTATGGCTACACCTTC	TRBD1	NA	TRBV3-1/TRBV3-2	TRBJ1-2
CASSSGTATNYGYTF	TGTGCCAGCAGTTCCGGGACAGCTACTAACTATGGCTACACCTTC	TRBD1	NA	TRBV27	TRBJ1-2
CASSLPTTGGNTIYF	TGTGCCAGCAGCCTGCCTACCACCGGGGGAAACACCATATATTTT	NA	NA	TRBV14	TRBJ1-3
CASSLNNYGYTF	TGTGCCAGCAGCCTTAATAACTATGGCTACACCTTC	NA	NA	TRBV14	TRBJ1-2
CASSFAGGYTF	TGTGCCAGCAGTTTCGCGGGTGGCTACACCTTC	NA	NA	TRBV2	TRBJ1-2
CASSLYRLTTNEKLFF	TGTGCCAGCAGCTTGTACAGGCTCACAACTAATGAAAAACTGTTTTTT	NA	once	TRBV5-5	TRBJ1-4
CASSLGRGASYNEQFF	TGTGCCAGCAGCTTAGGGCGGGGAGCCTCCTACAATGAGCAGTTCTTC	NA	NA	TRBV11-2	TRBJ2-1
CASRAYRDGYTF	TGTGCCAGCAGGGCTTACAGGGATGGCTACACCTTC	NA	NA	TRBV2	TRBJ1-2
CASSPSWDRERVHF	TGTGCCAGCTCACCGAGCTGGGACAGGGAGCGAGTCCACTTT	TRBD1	NA	TRBV18	TRBJ1-6
CASTPRASGSYEQYF	TGTGCCAGCACGCCCCGGGCTAGCGGATCCTACGAGCAGTACTTC	TRBD2	NA	TRBV9	TRBJ2-7
CSARDQGAFF	TGCAGTGCTAGAGACCAGGGGGCTTTCTTT	NA	NA	TRBV20-1	TRBJ1-1
CASSSGLAGAQETQYF	TGTGCCAGCAGCTCCGGACTAGCGGGGGCCCAAGAGACCCAGTACTTC	TRBD2	NA	TRBV7-3	TRBJ2-5
CASSYRAGGLAFF	TGTGCCAGCAGTTACCGAGCAGGGGGCTTGGCTTTCTTT	TRBD1	NA	TRBV6-5	TRBJ1-1
CASSRAESGAEAFF	TGTGCCAGCAGTCGAGCTGAAAGCGGGGCTGAAGCTTTCTTT	NA	NA	TRBV6-5	TRBJ1-1
CASSEVDRVRNIQYF	TGTGCCAGCAGTGAGGTGGACAGGGTCCGTAACATTCAGTACTTC	TRBD1	NA	TRBV2	TRBJ2-4
CASSSRRLSSGANVLTF	TGTGCCAGCAGTTCCAGGAGGCTTAGCTCTGGGGCCAACGTCCTGACTTTC	NA	NA	TRBV6-2/TRBV6-3	TRBJ2-6
CSVKTVSEQFF	TGCAGCGTTAAGACTGTATCTGAGCAGTTCTTC	NA	NA	TRBV29-1	TRBJ2-1
CAWSVRGASGIAKNIQYF	TGTGCCTGGAGTGTAAGAGGGGCTAGCGGTATAGCCAAAAACATTCAGTACTTC	TRBD2	NA	TRBV30	TRBJ2-4
CASSVKGGTQYF	TGTGCCAGCAGCGTAAAAGGAGGGACCCAGTACTTC	NA	few	TRBV9	TRBJ2-5